This TCR beta chain was sequenced in a study of shared clonotypes between healthy human individuals. This table comes from immunoSEQ multiplex PCR, and its TCRdb copy is limited to in-frame clones, with some not included. The table shows some 1,900,000 clones, with 85% to 95% occurring only once. CDR1 is SGHVS, CDR2 FQNEAQ, per germline. The V and J ends lost 1 base and 6 bases respectively, with 23 bases between them. This CDR3 is built from 18 residues. CD45RO-negative cells were positively selected for CCR7, leaving out terminally differentiated effector memory CD45RA+ cells. The specimen sequenced was naive CD8+ T cells sorted from blood. The chain joins TRBV7-8 to TRBJ2-3; possibly TRBD1 for D (5 bases). The TCR originated in a young man in good health. CDR3 nucleotides: TGTGCCAGCAGCTTAGTTCTCATTGGACATCCGTTTCAGGATACGCAGTATTTT. Translating gives CASSLVLIGHPFQDTQYF.